The entry that follows covers one T cell receptor beta chain sequence. Time point given: baseline pretreatment blood. Treatment described: 15 Gy SBRT to primary tumor, nephrectomy 4 weeks later. This renal cell carcinoma was of the clear cell type. This sample is drawn from a study of radiation and T cells in renal cell carcinoma. This table comes from immunoSEQ multiplex PCR, and its TCRdb copy is limited to in-frame clones, with some not included. The table has around 160,000 clones, around 90% seen once. The input for sequencing was blood, taken from a patient whose treatment included radiotherapy and nephrectomy. The receptor comes from an older woman with renal cell carcinoma.

The CDR3 nucleotides are TGTGCCAGGGAACTAGGACCCTCAACGGGGGGTGAGCAGTTCTTC. Residues: CARELGPSTGGEQFF. V is TRBV6-5 and J is TRBJ2-1, with 7 bases aligning to TRBD2. Trimming cost V 9 bases and J 9 bases; bases outside gene matches: 17. The CDR3 length is 15 residues. CDR1 is MNHEY, CDR2 SVGAGI, per germline.